The 27 T cell receptor beta chains listed next were all sequenced from one sample in a study of T cell responses to AZD1222 COVID-19 vaccine. The assay was immunoSEQ multiplex PCR, and TCRdb's table has in-frame clones only and misses some. The sample includes under 150,000 clones, around 90% of them seen just once. The sequences come from peripheral blood, collected on day 0 of AZD1222 vaccination. The receptor set was obtained from an adult in good health.

The chain joins TRBV10-3 to TRBJ1-2; D perhaps matches TRBD1 (5 bases). The CDR3 runs to 14 residues. Germline CDR1 reads ENHRY; CDR2 reads SYGVKD. Trimming removed 4 bases at V and 2 bases at J, with 11 bases between. CDR3 DNA: TGTGCCATCAGTGTAGCGGGGGTGAACTATGGCTACACCTTC. Amino acids: CAISVAGVNYGYTF.

The genes are TRBV7-9 and TRBJ1-3, with D uncertain. With 3 bases removed from V and 6 bases from J, the gap between germline ends came to 3 bases. The germline gives CDR1 SEHNR, CDR2 FQNEAQ (reference sequence). This CDR3 has 11 residues. The CDR3 coding sequence is TGTGCCAGCAGCTTTGAAAACACCATATATTTT. Its protein is CASSFENTIYF.

The genes are TRBV4-1 and TRBJ2-7; 7 bases map to TRBD2. Per the germline V gene, CDR1 is MGHRA and CDR2 is YSYEKL. J was trimmed by 4 bases and V by 1 base; bases with no gene match: 4. CDR3 length: 14 residues. The CDR3 sequence: CASSQGGTTYEQYF. CDR3 DNA sequence: TGCGCCAGCAGCCAAGGGGGGACTACTTACGAGCAGTACTTC.

V is TRBV30 and J is TRBJ1-4; TRBD1 might be the D (5 bases). V was pared by 0 bases and J by 8 bases, with 16 bases between. The CDR3 has 15 residues. CDR1 and CDR2 from the germline V gene are GTSNPN and SVGIG (reference sequence). The CDR3 bases are TGTGCCTGGAGTGTAAGGGGACTCAGGGAGGAAAAACTGTTTTTT. It translates to CAWSVRGLREEKLFF.

The V gene is TRBV11-3, the J gene TRBJ2-2; 8 bases line up with TRBD2. This CDR3 contains 16 residues. Per the germline V gene, CDR1 is SGHNT and CDR2 is YENEEA. V lost 6 bases and J lost 5; bases outside the gene matches: 11. The CDR3 bases are TGTGCCAGCAGTCGAGGGGCGGGAGGTGCAACCGGGGAGCTGTTTTTT. Protein: CASSRGAGGATGELFF.

The CDR3 DNA is TGTGCCAGCAGGAAGGCGACTAGCGACCACAATGAGCAGTTCTTC. Its protein is CASRKATSDHNEQFF. The chain links TRBV5-5 to TRBJ2-1, with 8 bases fitting TRBD2. V trimming: 5 bases; J trimming: 5 bases; junction bases outside the gene matches: 9. This CDR3 contains 15 residues. The germline gives CDR1 SGHKS, CDR2 YYEKEE (reference sequence).

The chain has TRBV5-4 and TRBJ2-3; a possible D gene is TRBD2 (6 bases). The germline gives CDR1 SGHNT, CDR2 YYREEE (reference sequence). The CDR3 sequence is 15 residues long. Between the trimmed V and J ends, which lost 2 bases and 0 bases, there was a span of 10 bases. The CDR3 DNA follows: TGTGCCAGCAGCTTTCCAGCGGGTAGCACAGATACGCAGTATTTT. Protein product: CASSFPAGSTDTQYF.

V usage is TRBV5-1 and J usage is TRBJ1-1; 8 positions agree with TRBD1. There are 17 residues in the CDR3. Germline V lookup: CDR1 SGHRS, CDR2 YFSETQ. V trimming: 1 base; J trimming: 1 base; junction bases outside the gene matches: 9. CDR3 protein: CASSLLRQGAPNTEAFF. The CDR3 bases are TGCGCCAGCAGCTTGCTCCGGCAGGGGGCACCGAACACTGAAGCTTTCTTT. The entire variable domain, with the rest obtained from reference TRBV5-1 and TRBJ1-1, is as follows: KAGVTQTPRYLIKTRGQQVTLSCSPISGHRSVSWYQQTPGQGLQFLFEYFSETQRNKGNFPGRFSGRQFSNSRSEMNVSTLELGDSALYLCASSLLRQGAPNTEAFFGQGTRLTVV.

The V and J genes are TRBV25-1 and TRBJ1-2; TRBD1 matches at 8 bases. CDR3 length: 15 residues. Germline V gene data show CDR1 as MGHDK and CDR2 as SYGVNS. Germline trimming cut 4 bases from V and 6 bases from J; bases unmatched to any gene: 10. The CDR3 region is CASSGPGDRRNGYTF. CDR3 coding DNA: TGTGCCAGCAGTGGGCCCGGGGACAGGAGGAATGGCTACACCTTC.

This clone was detected only once. This chain joins TRBV23-1 and TRBJ2-6, with TRBD2 identical over 10 bases. TRBV23-1 is given ORF status, its function remaining uncertain. V trimming: 0 bases; J trimming: 4 bases; junction bases outside the gene matches: 6. The CDR3 runs 18 residues. This chain's CDR3 is CASSQSLAGEGGANVLTF. CDR3 nucleotide sequence: TGCGCCAGCAGTCAATCCCTAGCGGGAGAAGGAGGGGCCAACGTCCTGACTTTC.

This rearrangement joins TRBV29-1 to TRBJ2-3; D is possibly TRBD2 (6 bases). With 4 bases removed from V and 3 bases from J, the gap between germline ends came to 8 bases. The length of the CDR3 is 12 residues. Per germline, CDR1 SQVTM and CDR2 ANQGSEA. CDR3 nucleotide sequence: TGCAGCGTTGCGGAGGGAACAGATACGCAGTATTTT. This encodes CSVAEGTDTQYF.

This clone was counted a single time. The chain joins TRBV30 to TRBJ1-6, with D unclear. The germline CDR1 and CDR2 sequences are GTSNPN and SVGIG (reference sequence). This CDR3 is 14 amino acids long. V lost 4 bases, J lost 9 bases, and 16 bases lay in between. The CDR3 sequence is CAWTRGPEGSPLHF. CDR3 nucleotide sequence: TGTGCCTGGACCCGAGGGCCTGAGGGTTCACCCCTCCACTTT.

This chain uses TRBV28 with TRBJ1-1; no firm D call. The ends were cut back, 7 bases at V and 6 bases at J, with 18 bases in the middle. The germline V gene has CDR1 MDHEN and CDR2 SYDVKM. This CDR3 spans 14 amino acids. DNA for the CDR3: TGTGCCAGCATTCGTGGGGAGGTTGGGGCTGAAGCTTTCTTT. This sequence encodes CASIRGEVGAEAFF.

The V call is TRBV10-3, the J call TRBJ1-6; TRBD1 agrees at 7 bases. The V and J ends lost 4 bases and 4 bases, in that order; junction bases with no gene match: 7. This CDR3 region has 16 residues. Germline loops: CDR1 ENHRY, CDR2 SYGVKD. CDR3 sequence: CAISVEDRAYNSPLHF. CDR3 DNA: TGTGCCATCAGTGTCGAAGACAGGGCTTATAATTCACCCCTCCACTTT.

The chain is built from TRBV19 and TRBJ2-1; 10 bases agree with TRBD2. V was pared by 6 bases and J by 0 bases, with 5 bases of the junction left unmatched. The V gene's germline CDR1 is LNHDA and CDR2 SQIVND (reference sequence). The CDR3 contains 16 residues. The CDR3 sequence is CASSGRLAGSYNEQFF. CDR3 sequence (DNA): TGTGCCAGTAGCGGTCGACTAGCGGGCTCCTACAATGAGCAGTTCTTC.

The chain employs TRBV10-3 and TRBJ1-3; 8 bases map to TRBD1. Unmatched junction bases numbered 2, after V lost 6 bases and J lost 4 bases. The CDR3 length is 13 residues. Germline loops: CDR1 ENHRY, CDR2 SYGVKD. The CDR3 sequence: CAIRDRGGNTIYF. CDR3 bases: TGTGCCATCAGAGACAGGGGAGGAAACACCATATATTTT.

This clone was seen once. This chain joins TRBV5-1 and TRBJ2-1; 10 bases map to TRBD1. This CDR3 region has 19 residues. With V trimmed by 2 bases and J by 7 bases, 18 bases remained unmatched. Germline lookup yields CDR1 SGHRS and CDR2 YFSETQ. CDR3: CASSFGSPGQGVSVNEQFF. In DNA, the CDR3 is TGCGCCAGCAGCTTTGGAAGCCCCGGACAGGGGGTTTCAGTAAATGAGCAGTTCTTC. The complete variable domain, with remaining parts taken from reference TRBV5-1 and TRBJ2-1, reads KAGVTQTPRYLIKTRGQQVTLSCSPISGHRSVSWYQQTPGQGLQFLFEYFSETQRNKGNFPGRFSGRQFSNSRSEMNVSTLELGDSALYLCASSFGSPGQGVSVNEQFFGPGTRLTVL.

V gene TRBV29-1 combines with J gene TRBJ2-4, with D unresolved. The CDR3 spans 14 residues. With 5 bases removed from V and 0 bases from J, the gap between germline ends came to 11 bases. Germline CDR1 is SQVTM and CDR2 is ANQGSEA. CDR3 region: CSVSWSLAKNIQYF. DNA for the CDR3: TGCAGCGTTTCGTGGTCACTAGCCAAAAACATTCAGTACTTC.

V usage is TRBV3-1 (or the pseudogene TRBV3-2) and J usage is TRBJ2-3, with D hard to call. V lost 4 bases and J 2 bases, leaving 13 bases between the germline ends. CDR3 length: 15 residues. CDR1 is LGHDT, CDR2 YNNKEL, per germline (reference sequence). CDR3 sequence (DNA): TGTGCCAGCAGCCGCGAGCGAGACGCCACAGATACGCAGTATTTT. This translates into CASSRERDATDTQYF.

The chain recombines TRBV9 with TRBJ1-2, with TRBD1 as a possible D gene (6 bases). Germline V CDR1 and CDR2: SGDLS, YYNGEE. The CDR3 length is 14 residues. V gave up 2 bases and J gave up 4 bases, with 12 bases separating them. The CDR3 loop is CASSVDRSLYGYTF. As DNA, the CDR3 is TGTGCCAGCAGCGTCGACAGGAGTCTCTATGGCTACACCTTC.

The gene calls are TRBV9 and TRBJ2-2, with 7 bases lining up with TRBD2. This CDR3 spans 15 amino acids. Germline-derived CDR1 and CDR2 are SGDLS and YYNGEE. V shed 1 base and J 5 bases; nucleotides not matched to a gene: 5. CDR3 residues: CASSVTQGGTGELFF. The DNA of the CDR3 is TGTGCCAGCAGCGTAACCCAGGGAGGGACCGGGGAGCTGTTTTTT.

V usage is TRBV4-3 and J usage is TRBJ1-3; D not resolved. The CDR3 is 16 amino acids. Germline CDR1 LGHNA, CDR2 YSLEER. V dropped 0 bases and J dropped 2 bases, with 11 bases sitting between them. The CDR3 here is CASSQEREGTGNTIYF. The CDR3 region has the DNA TGCGCCAGCAGCCAAGAGAGGGAGGGAACTGGAAACACCATATATTTT.

J is TRBJ2-3 and V is TRBV28; TRBD2 agrees at 9 bases. The CDR3 is 15 residues long. Germline V CDR1 and CDR2: MDHEN, SYDVKM. The V segment lost 2 bases and the J segment 6 bases; nucleotides outside the gene matches: 6. DNA of the CDR3: TGTGCCAGCAGTTTACCCCTCGCGGGGGGGGATACGCAGTATTTT. This sequence encodes CASSLPLAGGDTQYF.

The rearrangement links TRBV5-4 to TRBJ1-2; D gene ambiguous. V was pared by 2 bases and J by 5 bases, with 10 bases between. The CDR3 is 13 residues long. CDR1 is SGHNT and CDR2 is YYREEE in the germline V gene (reference sequence). CDR3 in amino acids: CASSLEGPYGYTF. CDR3 DNA sequence: TGTGCCAGCAGCTTAGAAGGCCCGTATGGCTACACCTTC.

The gene calls are TRBV27 and TRBJ2-1, with D possibly called TRBD1 or TRBD2 (5 bases each). The V end lost 3 bases, the J end lost 0 bases, and 12 bases lay between the germline ends. Germline lookup yields CDR1 MNHEY and CDR2 SMNVEV (reference sequence). CDR3 length: 16 amino acids. This CDR3 is CASSLQTGRSYNEQFF. DNA of the CDR3: TGTGCCAGCAGTTTGCAGACGGGACGCTCCTACAATGAGCAGTTCTTC.

As to this clone: The junction shows a germline mismatch at one end, possibly a read error. The rearrangement uses TRBV10-3 and TRBJ2-7, with D maybe TRBD1 (6 bases). The CDR3 runs 13 residues. CDR1 and CDR2 (germline): ENHRY, SYGVKD. The CDR3 DNA follows: TGTGCCACCTTGGGGCCGATTACAGGGTTAATTTTCTTC. Amino acid sequence: CATLGPITGLIFF.

This clone was observed a single time. The V gene is TRBV2, the J gene TRBJ2-7; 11 bases align to TRBD2. The CDR3 extends over 15 amino acids. Germline V gene lookup returns CDR1 SNHLY and CDR2 FYNNEI. V was pared by 6 bases and J by 1 base, with 5 bases of the junction left unmatched. The CDR3 is CASRGSGRASYEQYF. The CDR3 coding sequence is TGTGCCAGCAGGGGTAGCGGGAGGGCGTCCTACGAGCAGTACTTC.